A single sample gave rise to the 4 T cell receptor beta chains below, sequenced in a study of T cell changes during pregnancy in multiple sclerosis. The method was immunoSEQ multiplex PCR; TCRdb's version includes in-frame clones alone and lacks a portion of them. The sample records about 36,000 clones, around 89% being singletons. The sequencing here drew on CD4+ T cells from peripheral blood mononuclear cells, taken in the first trimester of pregnancy. The receptors shown here come from a female donor with multiple sclerosis, enrolled in a pregnancy study.

The gene calls are TRBV5-1 and TRBJ2-1, with 8 positions matching TRBD2. The CDR3 sequence is 15 residues long. Germline loops: CDR1 SGHRS, CDR2 YFSETQ. The V and J ends lost 3 bases and 0 bases, in that order; junction bases with no gene match: 2. The CDR3 nucleotides read TGCGCCAGCAGCTCGGGACTAGACTCCTACAATGAGCAGTTCTTC. Translation gives CASSSGLDSYNEQFF.

The V and J genes are TRBV9 and TRBJ2-1; a possible D gene is TRBD1 (6 bases). The germline V and J ends were trimmed by 4 bases and 9 bases, with 20 bases remaining between them. In germline, CDR1 is SGDLS, CDR2 YYNGEE. CDR3 length: 15 residues. The CDR3, as DNA: TGTGCCAGCAGCTCAGTAGGACAGTCGCCGGTTGAGCAGTTCTTC. Translated: CASSSVGQSPVEQFF. Filled out from reference TRBV9 and TRBJ2-1, the complete variable domain reads DSGVTQTPKHLITATGQRVTLRCSPRSGDLSVYWYQQSLDQGLQFLIQYYNGEERAKGNILERFSAQQFPDLHSELNLSSLELGDSALYFCASSSVGQSPVEQFFGPGTRLTVL.

J is TRBJ2-5 and V is TRBV6-6, with 11 nucleotides matching TRBD1. Unmatched junction bases numbered 10, after V lost 8 bases and J lost 5 bases. The CDR3 consists of 15 residues. Germline V gene sequence: CDR1 MNHNY, CDR2 SVGAGI (reference sequence). The DNA of the CDR3 is TGTGCCAGCGAGGTTCGGACAGGGGGCTTCGAGACCCAGTACTTC. This sequence encodes CASEVRTGGFETQYF.

The table lists this clone with a count of one. The chain has TRBV29-1 and TRBJ2-2; TRBD1 matches at 8 bases. V dropped 6 bases and J dropped 3; count of bases not matched to a gene: 3. There are 13 residues in the CDR3. From germline, CDR1 is SQVTM and CDR2 ANQGSEA. The DNA of the CDR3 is TGCAGCGTCGCGGACAGGGACACCGGGGAGCTGTTTTTT. It encodes CSVADRDTGELFF.